A selection of T cell receptor beta chains follows, all from one sample in a study of CD8 T cells in ankylosing spondylitis. TCRdb reprocessed the 5' RACE reads via MiXCR and lists one record per CDR3 protein. Of 30,000 to 45,000 distinct CDR3 sequences in the sample, 4.5% to 6% were seen once. What was sequenced was blood, either unsorted or a sorted T cell fraction (not recorded which). The source of these receptors is a male donor with ankylosing spondylitis or in good health (not recorded which). Both conserved end residues are part of each CDR3. The D gene is left open where the match is weak. Size is stated for part of the rows, as once, few or many counts, or as a class when the clone is expanded.

V gene: TRBV2
J gene: TRBJ1-5
D gene: NA
clone size: many
CDR3 DNA: TGTGCCAGCAGTGAAGTTTTGAACCAGCCCCAGCATTTT
CDR3 protein: CASSEVLNQPQHF

V gene: TRBV24-1
J gene: TRBJ2-7
D gene: TRBD1
clone size: many
CDR3 DNA: TGTGCCACCAGTGATCCCGGGACAGGGGGCCACGAGCAGTACTTC
CDR3 protein: CATSDPGTGGHEQYF

V gene: TRBV7-2
J gene: TRBJ1-6
D gene: NA
clone size: many
CDR3 DNA: TGTGCCAGCAGCTTAAAGTATAATTCACCCCTCCACTTT
CDR3 protein: CASSLKYNSPLHF

V gene: TRBV5-1
J gene: TRBJ2-1
D gene: NA
clone size: many
CDR3 DNA: TGCGCCAGCAGCTTGGGGGAGAGCAATGAGCAGTTCTTC
CDR3 protein: CASSLGESNEQFF

V gene: TRBV6-1
J gene: TRBJ2-7
D gene: NA
clone size: many
CDR3 DNA: TGTGCCAGCAGTCCCCGCAGGGGCGACGAGCAGTACTTC
CDR3 protein: CASSPRRGDEQYF

V gene: TRBV3-1
J gene: TRBJ2-3
D gene: NA
clone size: many
CDR3 DNA: TGTGCCAGCAGCCAAGGGCTGCCGTCCTGGTCTAAACCTAGCACAGATACGCAGTATTTT
CDR3 protein: CASSQGLPSWSKPSTDTQYF

V gene: TRBV29-1
J gene: TRBJ2-2
D gene: TRBD2
clone size: many
CDR3 DNA: TGCAGCGTTCTGACTAGCGGACACACCGGGGAGCTGTTTTTT
CDR3 protein: CSVLTSGHTGELFF

V gene: TRBV7-9
J gene: TRBJ1-2
D gene: NA
clone size: many
CDR3 DNA: TGTGCCAGCAGCCGGGAAAACTATGGCTACACCTTC
CDR3 protein: CASSRENYGYTF

V gene: TRBV6-5
J gene: TRBJ1-5
D gene: NA
clone size: many
CDR3 DNA: TGTGCCAGCAGCCTCCAGGGTCCCAATCAGCCCCAGCATTTT
CDR3 protein: CASSLQGPNQPQHF

V gene: TRBV7-2
J gene: TRBJ2-3
D gene: NA
clone size: many
CDR3 DNA: TGTGCCAGCAGCTTAATGAGAGGATATAGCACAGATACGCAGTATTTT
CDR3 protein: CASSLMRGYSTDTQYF

V gene: TRBV4-3
J gene: TRBJ2-7
D gene: NA
clone size: many
CDR3 DNA: TGCGCCAGCAGCCAAGACCCCCGCTACGAGCAGTACTTC
CDR3 protein: CASSQDPRYEQYF

V gene: TRBV30
J gene: TRBJ2-1
D gene: TRBD1
clone size: many
CDR3 DNA: TGTGCCTTATGGACAGGCTACAATGAGCAGTTCTTC
CDR3 protein: CALWTGYNEQFF

V gene: TRBV11-2
J gene: TRBJ1-1
D gene: NA
clone size: many
CDR3 DNA: TGTGCCAGCAGCTTAGTGTCGATACCCCTCCCGGGGGGTCTGGCTGAAGCTTTCTTT
CDR3 protein: CASSLVSIPLPGGLAEAFF

V gene: TRBV24-1
J gene: TRBJ2-1
D gene: TRBD2
clone size: many
CDR3 DNA: TGTGCCACCAGTGCTAGCGGGAGGATGGTGGATGAGCAGTTCTTC
CDR3 protein: CATSASGRMVDEQFF

V gene: TRBV28
J gene: TRBJ2-7
D gene: NA
clone size: many
CDR3 DNA: TGTGCCAGCAGCGGACTCTTTGAGGGGGGGGCGTTAGCCTACGAGCAGTACTTC
CDR3 protein: CASSGLFEGGALAYEQYF

V gene: TRBV20-1
J gene: TRBJ2-1
D gene: NA
clone size: many
CDR3 DNA: TGCAGTGGGGGCTCCTACAATGAGCAGTTCTTC
CDR3 protein: CSGGSYNEQFF

V gene: TRBV10-1
J gene: TRBJ2-7
D gene: NA
clone size: many
CDR3 DNA: TGCGCCAGCAGTCCAATCGACAGTCTCGGCGAGCAGTACTTC
CDR3 protein: CASSPIDSLGEQYF

V gene: TRBV29-1
J gene: TRBJ2-3
D gene: TRBD2
clone size: medium-sized
CDR3 DNA: TGCAGCGTTGATGGAGGGCGGACTAGCGGGAGCACAGATACGCAGTATTTT
CDR3 protein: CSVDGGRTSGSTDTQYF

V gene: TRBV29-1
J gene: TRBJ1-2
D gene: NA
clone size: many
CDR3 DNA: TGCAGCGTTGAACGGCAGGGGAGTGGCTACACCTTC
CDR3 protein: CSVERQGSGYTF

V gene: TRBV6-6
J gene: TRBJ1-4
D gene: TRBD1
clone size: many
CDR3 DNA: TGTGCCAGCAGTTACAGGGGGCTGAGGGAAAAACTGTTTTTT
CDR3 protein: CASSYRGLREKLFF

V gene: TRBV12-3/TRBV12-4
J gene: TRBJ2-5
D gene: NA
clone size: many
CDR3 DNA: TGTGCCAGCAGTTTAAACAGACAAGAGACCCAGTACTTC
CDR3 protein: CASSLNRQETQYF

V gene: TRBV20-1
J gene: TRBJ2-7
D gene: NA
clone size: many
CDR3 DNA: TGCAGTGCTAGAGCAGTCGGGACCGCCTTTTTCGAGCAGTACTTC
CDR3 protein: CSARAVGTAFFEQYF

V gene: TRBV7-8
J gene: TRBJ2-1
D gene: TRBD1
clone size: NA
CDR3 DNA: TGTGCCAGCAGCTTAGGGGGGACAGGGGGCCGGTGGGGTTATGAGCAGTTCTTC
CDR3 protein: CASSLGGTGGRWGYEQFF

V gene: TRBV19
J gene: TRBJ2-2
D gene: NA
clone size: many
CDR3 DNA: TGTGCCAGTAGGCGGGACCGCGACACCGGGGAGCTGTTTTTT
CDR3 protein: CASRRDRDTGELFF

V gene: TRBV27
J gene: TRBJ2-7
D gene: NA
clone size: many
CDR3 DNA: TGTGCCAGCAGTTTAAAATCCTACGAGCAGTACTTC
CDR3 protein: CASSLKSYEQYF